This T cell receptor (beta chain) was retrieved from a study of blood T cell repertoires in COVID-19 (dated by TCRdb to 2020 to 2022). With regard to the full study: Samples covering the acute and convalescent phases of COVID-19 were provided by collaborators in the United States, Italy and Spain. The material from the prospective study consisted of cDNA or gDNA derived from T cells, B-cell-depleted T cells, or PBMCs. A freely available public database, intended as a resource for researchers studying the immune response to SARS-CoV-2, is where the repertoires were released. Sample metadata almost always included a de-identified subject ID, COVID-19 status, age in years and sex. The samples were drawn from two sources: the first 160 participants of the ongoing ImmuneRACE study, and 1,254 subjects contributed by 6 global collaborators. Deeply sampled blood TCRbeta repertoires from subjects exposed to, actively infected with, or recovered from COVID-19 were included in the dataset. Where available, HLA class I and class II types were taken from metadata supplied by the sample provider and were not determined by assay-based typing. Broad study findings and their caveats: Clinical and demographic metadata were provided uncurated, with the amount varying by source and participant.

The collaborating institutions used their own protocols to collect whole blood in K2EDTA tubes. For TCRbeta analysis, collaborators shipped samples as frozen whole blood, isolated PBMCs, or DNA extracted from either of those sample types. Including cysteine and phenylalanine, the CDR3 has 17 amino acids. The entry retains the CDR3 DNA only, 51 bases that are in frame from base 1. The V and J ends are trimmed by 3 bases and 4 bases, leaving 18 bases between them. CDR1 and CDR2, looked up from the germline V gene, are MGHRA and YSYEKL. TCRbeta CDR3 regions were amplified from genomic DNA by means of the immunoSEQ Assay, a bias-controlled multiplex PCR. Processing in the source paper ran as follows. Within the assay, amplification of reference gene primers was used to estimate how many nucleated cells each sample contained. Sequence reads were collapsed and filtered to measure the absolute abundance of every unique TCRbeta CDR3 rearrangement. For each sample, productive Simpson clonality was calculated as the square root of Simpson's diversity index over productive rearrangements. The immuneACCESS repertoire file appears here via TCRdb, limited to in-frame rearrangements. These files lack a portion of the clones; in checked studies, under half of the deficit traces to unresolved V genes, and the cause of the others is not known. V, J and clone size are taken as reported in that table, and D and trimming were inferred from the DNA itself. This sample comprises some 96,000 clones, 70% to 90% of them detected only once. Together, the top ten hold 10% to 15% of the sample.

In its sample, this clone was seen a few times. Its recognized antigen is unknown. Per-base qualities were not stored, and no clone one base away is much larger. Sample: peripheral blood. This clonotype was sampled from a human donor in a cohort sampled during active COVID-19. This chain is built from TRBV4-1 and TRBJ2-2; TRBD1 is perhaps the D gene, given 5 matching bases. The sequenced DNA: TGCGCCAGCAGCCAGGGCCCCACAGGCACCGGCACCGGGGAGCTGTTTTTT. It translates to CASSQGPTGTGTGELFF.